A single TCR beta chain is shown here with its context. In the authors' workflow: Amplifying reference gene primers gave estimates of nucleated cell counts. The data were produced by immunoSEQ multiplex PCR, yet TCRdb's version contains in-frame clones alone and is incomplete. The V and J calls and clone size are taken from that table; D and trimming were inferred from the DNA. The repertoire consists of some 210,000 clones, with 89% occurring once and the leading ten covering under 5.5%. The sample originates from a study of blood T cell repertoires in COVID-19. This CDR3 has 13 residues. V lost 7 bases and J lost 10, with 19 bases in between. Germline CDR1 and CDR2: MNHEY and SVGAGI.

The sequence derives from a woman in her thirties or forties with acute or convalescent COVID-19. V gene TRBV6-5 combines with J gene TRBJ1-1; weak D call: TRBD1 (6 bases). Sequenced: peripheral blood. CDR3 region: CASNRGARGRAFF. CDR3 DNA: TGTGCCAGCAATCGGGGGGCGCGGGGGAGAGCTTTCTTT.